This entry features one T cell receptor beta chain sequence. Its matching antigen is unknown. The sample originates from a study of OX40 agonist ivuxolimab in advanced cancers. Overall study context: A partial response was reached by three patients: one with hepatocellular carcinoma and two with cutaneous melanoma. Notes on the study in general: In the expanded peripheral T cells, antigen specificity was never determined. Mean expanded clone counts were higher in CD8+ than CD4+ T cells.

The method was immunoSEQ multiplex PCR; TCRdb's version includes in-frame clones alone and lacks a portion of them. The sample has tens of thousands of clones, 80% to 85% seen once; the top ten hold about 20%. CDR1 and CDR2 from the germline V gene are MNHEY and SMNVEV (reference sequence). The CDR3 loop spans 13 amino acids. V lost 4 bases and J lost 2, with 8 bases in between. The sample was CD4+ or CD8+ T cells sorted from blood, taken in a trial of the OX40 agonist ivuxolimab. The source of this sequence is an adult with an advanced solid tumor such as melanoma, head and neck, liver or kidney cancer. This chain links TRBV27 with TRBJ1-1; D unresolved. For the CDR3, the DNA is TGTGCCAGCAGTTGGAGGGCAAACACTGAAGCTTTCTTT. Translation gives CASSWRANTEAFF.